A selection of T cell receptor beta chains follows, all from one sample in a study of glioma-infiltrating T cells. TCRdb processed the multiplex PCR reads anew with MiXCR; each CDR3 protein has one entry. Of over 70,000 distinct CDR3 sequences in the sample, 23% are singletons; the top ten hold under 8.5%. Input material: glioma tissue, nonneoplastic brain tissue, or PBMCs (not recorded which). These receptors were obtained from a human donor with low-grade glioma or glioblastoma, undergoing nonglioma brain surgery, or in good health (not recorded which). Both conserved end residues are part of each CDR3. A clone size is listed for some rows: how often the clone was seen (once, few, many), or a class if it is expanded.

>many|13|TRBV7-8
CASSLERYTEAFF
>many|16|TRBV24-1
CATSDGRSGSLDEQFF
>many|13|TRBV27
CASSLYQPGELFF
>many|14|TRBV5-1
CASSLGGRTYEQYF
>many|17|TRBV18
CASSPIPPTATNEKLFF
>many|15|TRBV14
CASSHQAGGLDTQYF
>-|13|TRBV12-3/TRBV12-4
CASSLVSVNEQFF
>many|13|TRBV28
CASSRTQNTEAFF
>many|12|TRBV27
CASSSTGPEQYF
>-|15|TRBV10-2
CASSEERSSYNEQFF
>many|17|TRBV6-6
CASSYSSAGRSDTEAFF
>many|13|TRBV20-1
CSALTGVQETQYF
>-|13|TRBV11-2
CASSLFSIYGYTF
>few|18|TRBV7-8
CASSLKGRQPSNTGELFF
>many|14|TRBV20-1
CSADPGQGGQPQHF
>-|13|TRBV19
CASSPTRTDGYTF
>many|14|TRBV12-3/TRBV12-4
CASSPGTGGPEQYF
>many|16|TRBV4-2
CASSQATLDLTGEAFF
>many|14|TRBV20-1
CSASRQGLIYEQYF
>few|13|TRBV3-1
CASSQDHTDTQYF
>many|13|TRBV4-1
CASNEIATDTQYF
>medium-sized|14|TRBV20-1
CSARERASYNEAFF
>many|14|TRBV2
CASSEGGQGQPQHF
>many|17|TRBV20-1
CSARAELGEKTNEKLFF
>-|14|TRBV19
CASSTGGGTDTQYF
>many|14|TRBV6-1
CASSEGTGLQPQHF
>many|12|TRBV20-1
CSAASGGYEQYF
>many|12|TRBV7-2
CAGSPDSHGQYF
>many|15|TRBV20-1
CSATPGLAGGNEQFF
>many|14|TRBV12-3/TRBV12-4
CASSRSGGKTEAFF
>many|11|TRBV10-3
CAISEYHEQYF
>many|14|TRBV2
CASNRLANTDTQYF
>many|15|TRBV15
CATSRVTGGYTEAFF
>few|16|TRBV6-4
CASSSWTAGSGNTIYF
>many|14|TRBV20-1
CSADAGVVRDTQYF
>-|14|TRBV15
CATSGDAGSSPLHF
>many|14|TRBV2
CASMVGGGGDTQYF
>-|19|TRBV27
CASSGGGGGAGEATDTQYF
>many|12|TRBV20-1
CSARAGTYGYTF
>-|17|TRBV3-1
CASSPLGRDGYNSPLHF
>many|13|TRBV2
CASRASGHNIQYF